This T cell receptor beta chain was identified during a study of shared clonotypes between healthy human individuals. CD8 cells regarded as naive lacked CD45RO, were positively chosen for CCR7, and omitted terminally differentiated effector memory CD45RA+ cells. The healthy adult donors were HIV-negative and reported no recent acute infections or vaccinations. The authors' processing: ImmunoSEQ only sent back junction sequences with no quality scores, so filtering was done differently. The data were produced by immunoSEQ multiplex PCR, yet TCRdb's version contains in-frame clones alone and is incomplete. V and J calls and clone size are as listed in that table; D and trimming were resolved from the DNA. The table records around 700,000 clones, 92% of them present only once. Looked up from germline, CDR1 is MNHEY and CDR2 is SVGAGI. V lost 5 bases, J lost 5 bases, and 11 bases lay in between. The CDR3 sequence is 13 residues long.

This TCR came from a young man in good health. V is TRBV6-5 and J is TRBJ2-3; D remains unclear. Source material: naive CD8+ T cells sorted from blood. This CDR3 reads CASSNNWLDTQYF. In DNA, the CDR3 is TGTGCCAGCAGTAACAACTGGCTAGATACGCAGTATTTT.